One and the same sample provided the 13 T cell receptor beta chains below, sequenced in a study of T cells after yellow fever vaccination. TCRdb re-derived calls from the 5' RACE reads in MiXCR, one entry per CDR3 protein. The top ten hold more than 12% of the sample, which has 500,000 to 650,000 distinct CDR3 sequences, roughly an eighth seen once. The input for sequencing was PBMCs, taken on the day of the yellow fever booster vaccination. These receptors originate from a man aged 30-40 years who received the YFV17D yellow fever vaccine.

The genes are TRBV18 and TRBJ2-2; D might be TRBD2 (6 bases). The CDR3 consists of 15 residues. Germline CDR1 KGHSH, CDR2 LQKENI. V was clipped by 3 bases and J by 0 bases, with 8 bases between them. The CDR3 coding sequence is TGTGCCAGCTCACCGGGAGGCCCGAACACCGGGGAGCTGTTTTTT. It encodes CASSPGGPNTGELFF.

This clonotype appeared a few times. The CDR3 nucleotides are TGCGCCAGCAGCTTGGCCTCGGGTGCAGATACGCAGTATTTT. It translates to CASSLASGADTQYF. This chain joins TRBV5-1 and TRBJ2-3; D is uncertain. The V gene's germline CDR1 is SGHRS and CDR2 YFSETQ. The CDR3 contains 14 residues. The ends were cut back, 0 bases at V and 4 bases at J, with 9 bases in the middle.

The J gene is TRBJ2-1, the V gene TRBV20-1; possibly TRBD2 for D (5 bases). V was pared by 3 bases and J by 6 bases, with 12 bases between. The CDR3 has 13 amino acids. The germline gives CDR1 DFQATT, CDR2 SNEGSKA (reference sequence). CDR3 in amino acids: CSASLGISNEQFF. In DNA, the CDR3 is TGCAGTGCTAGTCTCGGGATTAGCAATGAGCAGTTCTTC.

In its sample, this clonotype was seen a few times. Written as DNA, the CDR3 is TGCAGTGCTAGAAGTCGGGGCTACACCTTC. Protein product: CSARSRGYTF. The V gene is TRBV20-1, the J gene TRBJ1-2, with D unclear. CDR3 length: 10 amino acids. Germline V CDR1 and CDR2: DFQATT, SNEGSKA (reference sequence). Trimming pared 2 bases from V and 8 bases from J, leaving 6 bases between.

V is TRBV11-2 and J is TRBJ2-7; possible D gene TRBD1, 5 bases. This CDR3 region has 15 residues. V lost 3 bases to trimming and J lost 7 bases, with 19 bases between them. The germline V gene encodes CDR1 SGHAT and CDR2 FQNNGV. This chain's CDR3 is CASSFSGPLKDEQYF. In DNA form, the CDR3 reads TGTGCCAGCAGCTTCTCAGGGCCACTGAAGGATGAGCAGTACTTC.

The chain couples TRBV20-1 to TRBJ2-1; D may correspond to TRBD1 or TRBD2 (5 bases each). The CDR3 is made up of 15 amino acids. V lost 2 bases, J lost 4 bases, and 15 bases lay in between. CDR1 DFQATT and CDR2 SNEGSKA come from the germline V gene (reference sequence). The DNA for the CDR3 is TGCAGTGCTAGAACTCAACGGGACCGTTACAATGAGCAGTTCTTC. Translated: CSARTQRDRYNEQFF.

This clonotype was observed many times. CDR3 sequence (DNA): TGCAGTGCTAAAAGGACAGACTTCTACCAAGAGACCCAGTACTTC. Protein product: CSAKRTDFYQETQYF. This chain joins TRBV20-1 and TRBJ2-5; a possible D gene is TRBD1 (6 bases). Germline-derived CDR1 and CDR2 are DFQATT and SNEGSKA (reference sequence). V was cut by 4 bases and J by 0 bases, with 15 bases left in between. The CDR3 runs 15 residues.

There are a few counts of this clonotype. V is TRBV29-1 and J is TRBJ2-5; 7 bases map to TRBD2. J lost 2 bases, V lost 4 bases, and 4 bases had no gene match. CDR3 length: 13 residues. Looked up from germline, CDR1 is SQVTM and CDR2 is ANQGSEA. This CDR3 reads CSVVTGLQETQYF. CDR3 in DNA: TGCAGCGTTGTGACGGGACTACAAGAGACCCAGTACTTC.

This clonotype has a count of ten or more. The rearrangement uses TRBV7-2 and TRBJ2-5; 11 bases map to TRBD2. V lost 1 base to trimming and J lost 3 bases; unmatched junction nucleotides: 4. The CDR3 contains 16 residues. Germline assignment: CDR1 SGHTA and CDR2 FQGNSA. This CDR3 is CASSLGVLAGEETQYF. The CDR3 bases are TGTGCCAGCAGCTTAGGCGTACTAGCGGGAGAAGAGACCCAGTACTTC.

This chain links TRBV7-2 with TRBJ2-1; no reliable D call. This CDR3 is 13 amino acids long. Germline lookup yields CDR1 SGHTA and CDR2 FQGNSA. V lost 3 bases and J 6 bases, leaving 9 bases between the germline ends. In DNA form, the CDR3 reads TGTGCCAGCAGCTTTTTGACTTCCAATGAGCAGTTCTTC. Its protein product is CASSFLTSNEQFF.

The CDR3 region has the DNA TGCAGTGCGGCCAGGAAGAGCCAAGAGACCCAGTACTTC. Translation: CSAARKSQETQYF. The chain employs TRBV20-1 and TRBJ2-5; D gene ambiguous. There are 13 residues in the CDR3. Germline loops: CDR1 DFQATT, CDR2 SNEGSKA (reference sequence). V shed 6 bases and J shed 1 base, with 12 bases lying between them.

Points on this clonotype: Relative to the germline gene, one junction end is altered; a read error may explain this. The CDR3 loop reads CCASEGSRTVERYF. The CDR3 DNA reads TGCTGTGCCTCAGAGGGGTCGCGAACGGTGGAGCGTTACTTC. This chain uses TRBV20-1 with TRBJ2-7, with D perhaps assigned TRBD1 or TRBD2 (5 bases each). The CDR3 consists of 14 residues. The germline CDR1 and CDR2 sequences are DFQATT and SNEGSKA (reference sequence).

The V gene is TRBV28, the J gene TRBJ2-7; 8 bases match TRBD2. Losses at the gene ends were 6 bases for V and 2 bases for J; bases not matched to a gene: 6. The V gene's germline CDR1 is MDHEN and CDR2 SYDVKM. CDR3 length equals 14 residues. The CDR3 loop reads CASRGGGLTYEQYF. As DNA, the CDR3 is TGTGCCAGCAGGGGCGGGGGGCTGACCTACGAGCAGTACTTC.